Below are 13 T cell receptor beta chains sequenced from a single sample in a study of control samples from healthy donors and cancer patients. Profiled with immunoSEQ multiplex PCR; TCRdb holds only in-frame clones, not every one. The repertoire holds about 94,000 clones, around 87% seen once, with roughly 1.3% in the top ten. Sequencing was performed on blood. Source of these receptors: a woman between 45 and 65 years old in good health.

V is TRBV28 and J is TRBJ2-5; D is undetermined. Trimming left V 3 bases short and J 4 bases short, with 9 bases between. Germline values: CDR1 MDHEN, CDR2 SYDVKM. The CDR3 loop spans 13 amino acids. The CDR3 protein is CASSLGYRETQYF. CDR3 DNA: TGTGCCAGCAGTTTGGGCTACCGAGAGACCCAGTACTTC.

The chain uses TRBV6-5 and TRBJ1-4; D is perhaps TRBD1 (6 bases). Trimming removed 6 bases at V and 8 bases at J, with 10 bases between. The CDR3 consists of 12 residues. From germline, CDR1 is MNHEY and CDR2 SVGAGI. The CDR3 bases are TGTGCCAGCAGAAAAGGGGGGGAAAAACTGTTTTTT. Translated: CASRKGGEKLFF.

The chain joins TRBV5-1 to TRBJ2-7; 9 positions agree with TRBD1. From germline, CDR1 is SGHRS and CDR2 YFSETQ. Losses at the gene ends were 4 bases for V and 7 bases for J; bases not matched to a gene: 6. This CDR3 is built from 13 residues. CDR3 protein: CASSRTGVGEQYF. As DNA, the CDR3 is TGCGCCAGCAGCCGGACAGGGGTTGGAGAGCAGTACTTC.

This chain uses TRBV15 with TRBJ1-1; D ambiguous. Germline CDR1 reads LNHNV; CDR2 reads YYDKDF (reference sequence). Deletions cut 0 bases from V and 5 bases from J, with 19 bases between. This CDR3 is built from 17 residues. The CDR3 spells CATSRDLLGFGGTEAFF. CDR3 in DNA: TGTGCCACCAGCAGAGATCTCCTGGGTTTTGGTGGGACTGAAGCTTTCTTT.

The chain combines TRBV7-2 with TRBJ1-3; D remains ambiguous. Trimming removed 2 bases at V and 4 bases at J, with 18 bases between. The length of the CDR3 is 17 residues. Germline V gene data show CDR1 as SGHTA and CDR2 as FQGNSA. CDR3 DNA sequence: TGTGCCAGCAGCTTAAGGCCAATTGCCGGGTCGGGAAACACCATATATTTT. Residues: CASSLRPIAGSGNTIYF.

The V and J genes are TRBV3-1 (or the pseudogene TRBV3-2) and TRBJ1-4; weak D call: TRBD1 (5 bases). Germline V CDR1 and CDR2: LGHDT, YNNKEL (reference sequence). The CDR3 contains 15 residues. The V gene lost 1 base and the J gene lost 4 bases, with 10 bases spanning the gap. CDR3 sequence: CASSQVTGFNEKLFF. CDR3 sequence (DNA): TGTGCCAGCAGCCAAGTTACAGGTTTTAATGAAAAACTGTTTTTT.

This rearrangement joins TRBV6-5 to TRBJ1-4; unclear D gene. The CDR3 covers 13 residues. Germline CDR1 is MNHEY and CDR2 is SVGAGI. With 7 bases removed from V and 8 bases from J, the gap between germline ends came to 14 bases. CDR3 sequence (DNA): TGTGCCAGCACTACCTCCGATGGGGAAAAACTGTTTTTT. Protein product: CASTTSDGEKLFF.

Remarks on this clone: Other DNA sequences from this sample encode an identical CDR3 as well. The chain uses TRBV7-9 and TRBJ1-6, with TRBD1 identical over 9 bases. Germline V gene lookup returns CDR1 SEHNR and CDR2 FQNEAQ (reference sequence). There are 16 residues in the CDR3. J gave up 4 bases and V 4 bases, and 5 bases lay outside the gene matches. As DNA, the CDR3 is TGTGCCAGCAGCTCCGGACAGGGGTTTTATAATTCACCCCTCCACTTT. Its translation: CASSSGQGFYNSPLHF.

A few counts support this clone. The chain is built from TRBV7-9 and TRBJ1-4; maybe TRBD1 (6 bases). Trimming left V 0 bases short and J 3 bases short, with 20 bases between. Germline V gives CDR1 SEHNR, CDR2 FQNEAQ (reference sequence). This CDR3 has 19 amino acids. The CDR3 DNA follows: TGTGCCAGCAGCTTAGCCTCAGCCGGGACACCTGCGGCTAATGAAAAACTGTTTTTT. Amino acid sequence: CASSLASAGTPAANEKLFF.

V is TRBV6-5 and J is TRBJ2-7; 8 bases align to TRBD2. This CDR3 is 14 amino acids long. Per germline, CDR1 MNHEY and CDR2 SVGAGI. After removal of 5 bases from V and 3 bases from J, the junction contained 6 bases not matched to a gene. The CDR3 nucleotides read TGTGCCAGCAGTCCGGGGGGGGGCATCTACGAGCAGTACTTC. It encodes CASSPGGGIYEQYF.

This rearrangement joins TRBV5-6 to TRBJ1-2; possibly TRBD1 for D (6 bases). The CDR3 covers 15 residues. V lost 2 bases to trimming and J lost 2 bases, with 13 bases between them. Germline V gives CDR1 SGHDT, CDR2 YYEEEE. DNA of the CDR3: TGTGCCAGCAGCTTTGGGGGGGCCTTCAACTATGGCTACACCTTC. Translated: CASSFGGAFNYGYTF.

V usage is TRBV29-1 and J usage is TRBJ1-2; 7 bases map to TRBD1. Germline lookup yields CDR1 SQVTM and CDR2 ANQGSEA. CDR3 size: 15 residues. Trimming cost V 4 bases and J 6 bases; bases outside gene matches: 14. DNA for the CDR3: TGCAGCGTTGCCGCCACAGGGGCCTGGTGGGATGGCTACACCTTC. Encoded protein: CSVAATGAWWDGYTF.

The CDR3 loop reads CASSRKGPDSGANVLTF. CDR3 DNA sequence: TGTGCCAGTAGCAGGAAGGGGCCGGATTCTGGGGCCAACGTCCTGACTTTC. The rearrangement joins TRBV19 to TRBJ2-6; D might be TRBD1 (5 bases). Germline lookup yields CDR1 LNHDA and CDR2 SQIVND (reference sequence). V lost 6 bases and J lost 1, with 16 bases in between. This CDR3 has 17 amino acids.